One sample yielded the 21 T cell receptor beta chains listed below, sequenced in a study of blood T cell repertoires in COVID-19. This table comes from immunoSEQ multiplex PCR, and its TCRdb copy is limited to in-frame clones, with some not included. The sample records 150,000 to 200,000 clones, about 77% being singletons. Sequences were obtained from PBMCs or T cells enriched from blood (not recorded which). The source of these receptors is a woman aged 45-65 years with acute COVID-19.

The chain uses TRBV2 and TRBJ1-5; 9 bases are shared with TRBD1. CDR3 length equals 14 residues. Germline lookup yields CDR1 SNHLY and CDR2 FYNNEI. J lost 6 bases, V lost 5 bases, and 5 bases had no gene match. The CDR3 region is CASSRDRVSQPQHF. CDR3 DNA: TGTGCCAGCAGTAGGGACAGGGTCTCTCAGCCCCAGCATTTT.

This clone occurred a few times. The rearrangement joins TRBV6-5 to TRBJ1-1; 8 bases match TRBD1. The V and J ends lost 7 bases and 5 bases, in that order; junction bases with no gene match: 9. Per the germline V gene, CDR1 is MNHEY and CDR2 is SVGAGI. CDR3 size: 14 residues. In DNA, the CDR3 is TGTGCCAGCACCGACCAGGGGGCGCGGACTGAAGCTTTCTTT. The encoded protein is CASTDQGARTEAFF.

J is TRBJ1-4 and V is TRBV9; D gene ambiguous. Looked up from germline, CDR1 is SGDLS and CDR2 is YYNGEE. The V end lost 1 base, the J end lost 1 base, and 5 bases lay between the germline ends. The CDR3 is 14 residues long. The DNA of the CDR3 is TGTGCCAGCAGCGTAACCGGAACTAATGAAAAACTGTTTTTT. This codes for CASSVTGTNEKLFF.

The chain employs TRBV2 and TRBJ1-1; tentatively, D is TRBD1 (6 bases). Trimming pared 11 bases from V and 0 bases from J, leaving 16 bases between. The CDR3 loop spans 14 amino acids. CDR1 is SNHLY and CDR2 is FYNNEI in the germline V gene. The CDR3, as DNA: TGTGCCCAGAGCAGGGGCCCTATGAACACTGAAGCTTTCTTT. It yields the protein CAQSRGPMNTEAFF. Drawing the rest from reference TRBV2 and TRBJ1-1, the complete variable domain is EPEVTQTPSHQVTQMGQEVILRCVPISNHLYFYWYRQILGQKVEFLVSFYNNEISEKSEIFDDQFSVERPDGSNFTLKIRSTKLEDSAMYFCAQSRGPMNTEAFFGQGTRLTVV.

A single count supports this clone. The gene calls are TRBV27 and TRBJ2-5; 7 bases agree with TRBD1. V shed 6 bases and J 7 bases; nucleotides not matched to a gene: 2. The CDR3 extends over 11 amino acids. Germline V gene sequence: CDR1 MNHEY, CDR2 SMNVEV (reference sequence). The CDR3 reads CASSSGGTQYF. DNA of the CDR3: TGTGCCAGCAGCTCAGGGGGGACCCAGTACTTC.

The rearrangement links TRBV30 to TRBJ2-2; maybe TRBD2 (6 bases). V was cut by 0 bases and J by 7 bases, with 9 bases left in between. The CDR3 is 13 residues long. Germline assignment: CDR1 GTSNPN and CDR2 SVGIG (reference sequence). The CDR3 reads CAWSVGGYGELFF. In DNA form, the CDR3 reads TGTGCCTGGAGTGTGGGGGGATACGGGGAGCTGTTTTTT.

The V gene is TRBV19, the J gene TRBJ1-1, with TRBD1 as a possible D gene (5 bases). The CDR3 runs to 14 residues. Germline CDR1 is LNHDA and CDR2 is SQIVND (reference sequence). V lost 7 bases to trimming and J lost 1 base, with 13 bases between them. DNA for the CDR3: TGTGCCAGTACTCGGAACCAGGGGAACACTGAAGCTTTCTTT. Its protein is CASTRNQGNTEAFF.

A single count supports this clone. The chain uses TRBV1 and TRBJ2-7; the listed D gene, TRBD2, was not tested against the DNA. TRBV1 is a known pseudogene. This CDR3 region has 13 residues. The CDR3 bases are TGCACCAGCAGCCAAGAGCCCTACTACGAGCAGTACGTC. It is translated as CTSSQEPYYEQYV.

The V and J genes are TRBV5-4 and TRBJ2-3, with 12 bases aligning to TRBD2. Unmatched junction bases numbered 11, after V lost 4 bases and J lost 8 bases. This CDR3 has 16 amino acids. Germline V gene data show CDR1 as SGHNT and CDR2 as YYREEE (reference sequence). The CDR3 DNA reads TGTGCCAGCAGCACTAGGACTAGCGGGGTCAGGTTTACGCAGTATTTT. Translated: CASSTRTSGVRFTQYF. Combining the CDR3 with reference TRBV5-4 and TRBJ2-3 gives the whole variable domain ETGVTQSPTHLIKTRGQQVTLRCSSQSGHNTVSWYQQALGQGPQFIFQYYREEENGRGNFPPRFSGLQFPNYSSELNVNALELDDSALYLCASSTRTSGVRFTQYFGPGTRLTVL.

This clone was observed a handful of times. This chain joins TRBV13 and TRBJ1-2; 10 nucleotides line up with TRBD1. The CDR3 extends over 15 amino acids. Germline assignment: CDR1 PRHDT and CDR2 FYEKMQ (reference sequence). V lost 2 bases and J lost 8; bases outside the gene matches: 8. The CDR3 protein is CASSLWYGQGGGYTF. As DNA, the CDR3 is TGTGCCAGCAGCTTATGGTATGGACAGGGGGGAGGCTACACCTTC.

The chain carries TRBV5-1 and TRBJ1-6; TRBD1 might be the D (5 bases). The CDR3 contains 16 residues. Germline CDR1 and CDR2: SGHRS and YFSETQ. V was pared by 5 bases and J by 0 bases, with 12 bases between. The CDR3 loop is CASRSGGSSYNSPLHF. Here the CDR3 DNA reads TGCGCCAGCAGGAGTGGGGGGAGCTCCTATAATTCACCCCTCCACTTT.

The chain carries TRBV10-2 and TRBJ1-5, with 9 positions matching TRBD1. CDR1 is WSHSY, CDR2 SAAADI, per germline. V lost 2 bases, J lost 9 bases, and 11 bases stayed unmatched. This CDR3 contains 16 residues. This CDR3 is CASSEGLTGGGRPQHF. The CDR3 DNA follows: TGCGCCAGCAGTGAGGGTCTTACAGGGGGCGGTCGGCCCCAGCATTTT.

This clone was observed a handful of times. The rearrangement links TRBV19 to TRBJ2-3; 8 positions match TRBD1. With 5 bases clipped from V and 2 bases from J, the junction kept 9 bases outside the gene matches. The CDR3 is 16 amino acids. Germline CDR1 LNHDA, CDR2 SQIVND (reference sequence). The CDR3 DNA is TGTGCCAGTAGTGCCCCCGGGACAGGCCCCACAGATACGCAGTATTTT. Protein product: CASSAPGTGPTDTQYF.

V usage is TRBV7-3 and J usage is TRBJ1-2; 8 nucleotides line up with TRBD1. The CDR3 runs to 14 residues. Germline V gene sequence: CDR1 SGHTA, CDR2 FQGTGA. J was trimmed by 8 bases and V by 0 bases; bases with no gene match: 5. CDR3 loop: CASSLTAGGDGYTF. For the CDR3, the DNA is TGTGCCAGCAGCTTAACGGCAGGGGGCGACGGCTACACCTTC.

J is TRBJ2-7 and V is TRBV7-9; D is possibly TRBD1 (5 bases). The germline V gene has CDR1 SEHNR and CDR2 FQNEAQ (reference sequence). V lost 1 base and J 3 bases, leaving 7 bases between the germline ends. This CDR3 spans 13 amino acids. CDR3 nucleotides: TGTGCCAGCAGCTTAGGACAGAACTACGAGCAGTACGTC. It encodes CASSLGQNYEQYV.

In DNA, the CDR3 is TGTGCCAGTAACGTAGCGGGGGCCGACAATGAGCAGTTCTTC. Translated, it gives CASNVAGADNEQFF. The chain joins TRBV19 to TRBJ2-1, with TRBD2 matching 9 bases. The germline V gene has CDR1 LNHDA and CDR2 SQIVND (reference sequence). With V trimmed by 7 bases and J by 5 bases, 6 bases remained unmatched. The length of the CDR3 is 14 residues.

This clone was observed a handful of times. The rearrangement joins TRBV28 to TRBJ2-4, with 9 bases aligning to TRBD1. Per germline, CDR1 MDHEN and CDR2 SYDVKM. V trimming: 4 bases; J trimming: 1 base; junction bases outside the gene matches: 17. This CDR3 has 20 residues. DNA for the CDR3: TGTGCCAGCAGTTCGCAATTGGGACAGGGTATAAGGATGGCCAAAAACATTCAGTACTTC. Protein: CASSSQLGQGIRMAKNIQYF.

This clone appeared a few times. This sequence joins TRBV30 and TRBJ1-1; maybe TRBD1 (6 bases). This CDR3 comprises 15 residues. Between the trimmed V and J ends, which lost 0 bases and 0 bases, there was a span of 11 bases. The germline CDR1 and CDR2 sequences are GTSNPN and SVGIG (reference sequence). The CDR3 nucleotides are TGTGCCTGGAGTGTACGCACAGGGATGAACACTGAAGCTTTCTTT. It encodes CAWSVRTGMNTEAFF.

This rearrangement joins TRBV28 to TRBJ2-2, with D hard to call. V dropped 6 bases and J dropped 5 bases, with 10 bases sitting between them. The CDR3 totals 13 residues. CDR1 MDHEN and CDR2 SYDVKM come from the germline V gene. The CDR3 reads CASSGRITGELFF. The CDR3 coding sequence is TGTGCCAGCAGCGGTCGAATTACCGGGGAGCTGTTTTTT.

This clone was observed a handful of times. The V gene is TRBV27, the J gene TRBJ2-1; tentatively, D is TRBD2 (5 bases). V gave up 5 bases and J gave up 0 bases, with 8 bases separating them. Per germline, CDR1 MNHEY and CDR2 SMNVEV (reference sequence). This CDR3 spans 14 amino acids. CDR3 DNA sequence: TGTGCCAGCAGTCGGGGAAGCTCCTACAATGAGCAGTTCTTC. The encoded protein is CASSRGSSYNEQFF.

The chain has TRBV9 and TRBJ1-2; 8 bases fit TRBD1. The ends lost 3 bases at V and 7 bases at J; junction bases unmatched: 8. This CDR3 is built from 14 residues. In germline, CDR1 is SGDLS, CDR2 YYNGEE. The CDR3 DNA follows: TGTGCCAGCAGCGGATCCGGGACAGGCGGTGGCTACACCTTC. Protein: CASSGSGTGGGYTF.